This TCR beta chain was found in a study of T-cell memory formation after mild COVID-19. Study as a whole: For the most part, TCR clusters were specific to one donor. Whole-study results and caveats: Day 15 to 85 contractors were CD4/CD8 balanced; later expanders leaned CD4+. Pre-infection memory carried some responding clones, suggesting that cross-reactive memory joined.

Comments on this clonotype: Its cognate antigen is unknown.

With constant-segment primers, 5'RACE yielded cDNA libraries of TCR alpha and TCR beta that carried sample barcodes and UMIs. Each CDR3 protein gets one entry after TCRdb re-called the 5' RACE reads with MiXCR. Of roughly 310,000 distinct CDR3 sequences in the sample, roughly 15% were seen once. V gave up 6 bases and J gave up 4 bases; unmatched junction bases: 8. The germline gives CDR1 MNHEY, CDR2 SVGEGT. This CDR3 has 16 residues. Sequenced input: PBMCs or a T cell subset sorted from them (not recorded which). This clonotype was obtained from a man younger than 35 who had mild COVID-19 (a few samples of this study predate the infection). Cell type and time point are not known. This chain joins TRBV6-2 or TRBV6-3 and TRBJ2-2; TRBD1 matches at 10 bases. CDR3 protein: CASRPGTGASTGELFF. The CDR3 bases are TGTGCCAGCAGACCCGGGACAGGGGCCTCCACCGGGGAGCTGTTTTTT.